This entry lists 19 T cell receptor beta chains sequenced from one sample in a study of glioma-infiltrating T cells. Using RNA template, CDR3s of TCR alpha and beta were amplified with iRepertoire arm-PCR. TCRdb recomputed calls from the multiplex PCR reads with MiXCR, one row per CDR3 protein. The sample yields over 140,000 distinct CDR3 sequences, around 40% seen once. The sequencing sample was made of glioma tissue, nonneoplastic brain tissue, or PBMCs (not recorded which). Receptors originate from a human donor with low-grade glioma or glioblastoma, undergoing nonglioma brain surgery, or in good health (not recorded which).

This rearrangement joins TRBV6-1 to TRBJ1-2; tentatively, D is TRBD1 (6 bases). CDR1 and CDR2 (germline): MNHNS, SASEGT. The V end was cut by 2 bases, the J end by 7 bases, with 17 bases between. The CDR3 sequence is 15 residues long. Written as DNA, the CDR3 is TGTGCCAGCAGTGAATGGGAAGGACAGTTGGGTGGCTACACCTTC. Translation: CASSEWEGQLGGYTF.

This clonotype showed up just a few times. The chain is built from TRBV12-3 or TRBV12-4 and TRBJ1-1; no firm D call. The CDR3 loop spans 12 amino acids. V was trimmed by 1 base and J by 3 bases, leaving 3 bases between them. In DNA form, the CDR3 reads TGTGCCAGCAGTTTAGTTCACACTGAAGCTTTCTTT. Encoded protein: CASSLVHTEAFF.

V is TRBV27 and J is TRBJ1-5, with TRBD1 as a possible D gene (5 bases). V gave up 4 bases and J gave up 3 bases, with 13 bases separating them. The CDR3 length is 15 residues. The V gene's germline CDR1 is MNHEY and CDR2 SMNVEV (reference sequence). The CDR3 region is CASSYYPGLNQPQHF. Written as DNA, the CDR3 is TGTGCCAGCAGTTATTATCCGGGACTCAATCAGCCCCAGCATTTT.

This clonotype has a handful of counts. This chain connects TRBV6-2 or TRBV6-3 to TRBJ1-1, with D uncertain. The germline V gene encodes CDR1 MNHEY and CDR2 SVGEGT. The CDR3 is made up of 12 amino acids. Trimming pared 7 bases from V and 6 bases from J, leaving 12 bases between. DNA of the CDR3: TGTGCCAGCACCCGGGCCGGGGCTGAAGCTTTCTTT. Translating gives CASTRAGAEAFF.

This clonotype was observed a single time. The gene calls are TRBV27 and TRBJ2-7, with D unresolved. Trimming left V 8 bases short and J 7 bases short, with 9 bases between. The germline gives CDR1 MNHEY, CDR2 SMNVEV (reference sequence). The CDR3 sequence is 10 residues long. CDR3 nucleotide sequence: TGTGCCAGCGTCAGTGGGGAGCAGTACTTC. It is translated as CASVSGEQYF.

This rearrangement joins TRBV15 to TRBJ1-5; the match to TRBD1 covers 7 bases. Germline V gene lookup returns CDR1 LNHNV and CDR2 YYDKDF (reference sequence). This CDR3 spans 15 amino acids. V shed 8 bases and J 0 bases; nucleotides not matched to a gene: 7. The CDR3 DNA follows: TGTGCCACCCACCGGGACAGATATAGCAATCAGCCCCAGCATTTT. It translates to CATHRDRYSNQPQHF. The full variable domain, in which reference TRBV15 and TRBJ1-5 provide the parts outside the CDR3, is DAMVIQNPRYQVTQFGKPVTLSCSQTLNHNVMYWYQQKSSQAPKLLFHYYDKDFNNEADTPDNFQSRRPNTSFCFLDIRSPGLGDTAMYLCATHRDRYSNQPQHFGDGTRLSIL.

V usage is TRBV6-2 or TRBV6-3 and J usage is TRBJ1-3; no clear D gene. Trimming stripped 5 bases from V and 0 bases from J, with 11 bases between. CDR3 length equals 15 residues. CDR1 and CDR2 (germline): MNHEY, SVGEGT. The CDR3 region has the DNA TGTGCCAGCAGTGGTCTCTCGGGCTCTGGAAACACCATATATTTT. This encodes CASSGLSGSGNTIYF.

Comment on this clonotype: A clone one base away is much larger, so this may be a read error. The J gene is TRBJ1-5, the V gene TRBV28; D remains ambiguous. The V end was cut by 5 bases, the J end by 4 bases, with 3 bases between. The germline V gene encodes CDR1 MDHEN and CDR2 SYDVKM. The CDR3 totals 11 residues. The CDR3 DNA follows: TGTGCCAGCAGTCAAAATCAGCCCCAGCATTTT. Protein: CASSQNQPQHF.

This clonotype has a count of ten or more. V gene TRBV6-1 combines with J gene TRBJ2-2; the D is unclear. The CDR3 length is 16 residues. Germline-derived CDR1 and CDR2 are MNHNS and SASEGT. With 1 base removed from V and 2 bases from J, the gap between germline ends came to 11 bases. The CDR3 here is CASSEGWLHNTGELFF. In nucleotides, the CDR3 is TGTGCCAGCAGTGAAGGGTGGTTGCACAACACCGGGGAGCTGTTTTTT.

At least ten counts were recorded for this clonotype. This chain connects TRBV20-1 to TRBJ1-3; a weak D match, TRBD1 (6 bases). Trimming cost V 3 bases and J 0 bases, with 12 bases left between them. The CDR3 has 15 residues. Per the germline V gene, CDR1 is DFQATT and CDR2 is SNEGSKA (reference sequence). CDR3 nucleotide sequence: TGCAGTGCTAGCCCCGGACAGAGCTCTGGAAACACCATATATTTT. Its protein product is CSASPGQSSGNTIYF.

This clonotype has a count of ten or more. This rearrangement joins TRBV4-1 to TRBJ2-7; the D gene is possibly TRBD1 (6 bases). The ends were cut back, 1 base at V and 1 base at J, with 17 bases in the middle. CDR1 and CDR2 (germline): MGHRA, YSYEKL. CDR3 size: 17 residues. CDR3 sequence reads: CASSQVRLGRGSYEQYF. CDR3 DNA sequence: TGCGCCAGCAGCCAAGTTCGTCTTGGCAGGGGTTCCTACGAGCAGTACTTC.

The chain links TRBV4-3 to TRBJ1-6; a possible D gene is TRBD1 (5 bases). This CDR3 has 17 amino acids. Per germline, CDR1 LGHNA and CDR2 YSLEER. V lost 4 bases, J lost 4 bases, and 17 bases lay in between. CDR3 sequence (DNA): TGCGCCAGCAGCCGCGAGATCGGGACTGATTATAATTCACCCCTCCACTTT. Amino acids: CASSREIGTDYNSPLHF.

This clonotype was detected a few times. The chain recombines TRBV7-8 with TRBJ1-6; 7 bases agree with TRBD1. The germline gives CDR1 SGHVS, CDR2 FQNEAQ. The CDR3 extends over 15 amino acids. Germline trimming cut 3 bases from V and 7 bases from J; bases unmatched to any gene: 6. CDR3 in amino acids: CASSFHRGGNSPLHF. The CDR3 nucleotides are TGTGCCAGCAGCTTCCACAGGGGCGGGAATTCACCCCTCCACTTT.

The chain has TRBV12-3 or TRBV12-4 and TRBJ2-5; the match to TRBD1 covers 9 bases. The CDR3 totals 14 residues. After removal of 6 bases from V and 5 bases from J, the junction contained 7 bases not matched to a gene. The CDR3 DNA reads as TGTGCCAGCAGCTGGGACAGGGCGTACGAGACCCAGTACTTC. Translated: CASSWDRAYETQYF.

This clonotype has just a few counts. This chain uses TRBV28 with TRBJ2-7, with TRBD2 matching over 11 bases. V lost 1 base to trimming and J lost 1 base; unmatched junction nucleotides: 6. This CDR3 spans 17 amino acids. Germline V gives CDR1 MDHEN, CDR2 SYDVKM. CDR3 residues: CASSLFTSGSSSYEQYF. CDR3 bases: TGTGCCAGCAGTTTATTCACTAGCGGGAGTTCATCCTACGAGCAGTACTTC.

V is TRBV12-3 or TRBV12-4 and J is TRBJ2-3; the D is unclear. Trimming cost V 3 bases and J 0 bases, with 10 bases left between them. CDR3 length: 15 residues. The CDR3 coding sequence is TGTGCCAGCAGTTTTGGTCGATACAGCACAGATACGCAGTATTTT. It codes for CASSFGRYSTDTQYF.

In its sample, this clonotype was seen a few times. The CDR3 bases are TGTGCCACCAGTGATCAGGGCTACAATGAGCAGTTCTTC. Translation: CATSDQGYNEQFF. This chain joins TRBV24-1 and TRBJ2-1; possibly TRBD1 for D (5 bases). CDR1 is KGHDR, CDR2 SFDVKD, per germline. The CDR3 totals 13 residues. Between the trimmed V and J ends, which lost 3 bases and 3 bases, there was a span of 5 bases.

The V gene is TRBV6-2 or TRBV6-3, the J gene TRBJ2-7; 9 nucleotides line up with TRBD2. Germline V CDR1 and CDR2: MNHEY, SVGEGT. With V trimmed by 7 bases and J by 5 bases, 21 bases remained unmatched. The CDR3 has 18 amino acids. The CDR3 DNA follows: TGTGCCAGCACTACCGCAAAAAGGTTTAGCGGGAGTTCCAACGAGCAGTACTTC. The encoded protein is CASTTAKRFSGSSNEQYF.

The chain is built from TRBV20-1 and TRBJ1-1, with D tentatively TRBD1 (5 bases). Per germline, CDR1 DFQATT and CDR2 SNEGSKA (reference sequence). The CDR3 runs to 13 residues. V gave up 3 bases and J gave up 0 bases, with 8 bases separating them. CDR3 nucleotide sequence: TGCAGTGCTAGCGTACAGGTGAACACTGAAGCTTTCTTT. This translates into CSASVQVNTEAFF.